This is a list of T cell receptor beta chains from one sample in a study of T cell repertoires in cytomegalovirus infection. TCRdb fed the reads into MiXCR, producing one record per CDR3 protein. The sample carries around 350,000 distinct CDR3 sequences, around a sixth recorded once. Sequenced sample: PBMCs. The receptors derive from a human donor in good health (CMV status not recorded). Some clones in this sample may be carry-over from other donors' samples. The CDR3 runs from the conserved cysteine through the conserved F or W. A D gene is named only where the DNA matches it firmly. Size tells how often a clone was seen (once, few, many) or the class of an expanded clone, and some rows leave it out.

j_gene	abundance	d_gene	v_gene	CDR3aa	CDR3nt
TRBJ1-6	few	TRBD1	TRBV7-6	CASSLGTGGIDSPLHF	TGTGCCAGCAGCCTCGGGACAGGGGGCATAGATTCACCCCTCCACTTT
TRBJ2-5	many	TRBD2	TRBV4-1	CASSQYPGLAEQETQYF	TGCGCCAGCAGCCAGTACCCGGGACTAGCGGAACAAGAGACCCAGTACTTC
TRBJ2-5	few	NA	TRBV2	CASSLSVGETQYF	TGTGCCAGCAGTCTATCAGTGGGCGAGACCCAGTACTTC
TRBJ1-1	many	NA	TRBV7-6	CASSLSIVTNTEAFF	TGTGCCAGCAGTCTTAGCATAGTGACGAACACTGAAGCTTTCTTT
TRBJ2-2	few	TRBD2	TRBV7-9	CASSRLAGTTGELFF	TGTGCCAGCAGTCGACTAGCGGGGACCACCGGGGAGCTGTTTTTT
TRBJ1-1	NA	NA	TRBV5-1	CASSLDRTGGTEAFF	TGCGCCAGCAGCCTCGACCGCACCGGGGGCACTGAAGCTTTCTTT
TRBJ2-1	NA	TRBD1	TRBV7-4	CTSEGSEDRGRINEQFF	TGTACCAGCGAGGGGTCAGAGGACAGGGGGCGTATCAATGAGCAGTTCTTC
TRBJ2-3	many	NA	TRBV12-3/TRBV12-4	CASRARGMEQYF	TGTGCCAGCAGGGCCCGGGGCATGGAGCAGTATTTT
TRBJ2-3	NA	NA	TRBV29-1	CSGTQGSVTDTQYF	TGCAGCGGCACACAGGGATCTGTCACAGATACGCAGTATTTT
TRBJ1-2	few	TRBD1	TRBV12-5	CASGLSPGQGDYGYTF	TGTGCTAGTGGTCTATCCCCCGGACAGGGTGACTATGGCTACACCTTC
TRBJ1-2	few	TRBD1	TRBV12-3/TRBV12-4	CASSLAGQGDTF	TGTGCCAGCAGTTTAGCGGGACAGGGGGACACCTTC
TRBJ1-4	many	NA	TRBV19	CASSNRRSEKLFF	TGTGCCAGTAGTAACCGACGGTCCGAAAAACTGTTTTTT
TRBJ2-7	many	TRBD1	TRBV7-2	CASRTGDRGAEQYF	TGTGCCAGCAGGACCGGGGACAGGGGTGCCGAGCAGTACTTC
TRBJ1-1	NA	NA	TRBV20-1	CSASGHTEAFF	TGCAGTGCTAGTGGTCACACTGAAGCTTTCTTT
TRBJ1-1	NA	TRBD1	TRBV20-1	CSASGDRGNTEAFF	TGCAGTGCTAGTGGGGACAGGGGGAACACTGAAGCTTTCTTT
TRBJ2-3	many	NA	TRBV11-2	CASSPYPLGGDTQYF	TGTGCCAGCAGCCCCTATCCCCTTGGCGGAGATACGCAGTATTTT
TRBJ2-5	few	NA	TRBV20-1	CSATGGETQYF	TGCAGTGCAACCGGTGGCGAGACCCAGTACTTC
TRBJ1-1	NA	NA	TRBV7-2	CASALRFTEAFF	TGTGCCAGCGCCCTCCGCTTCACTGAAGCTTTCTTT
TRBJ1-2	NA	TRBD1	TRBV2	CASSGTGYGYTF	TGTGCCAGCAGCGGGACAGGATATGGCTACACCTTC
TRBJ2-3	few	NA	TRBV12-3/TRBV12-4	CASSWGADDTQYF	TGTGCCAGCAGTTGGGGTGCGGACGATACGCAGTATTTT
TRBJ2-5	few	TRBD2	TRBV7-9	CASSPGLEATQYF	TGTGCCAGCAGCCCCGGACTAGAGGCGACCCAGTACTTC
TRBJ2-3	NA	TRBD2	TRBV20-1	CSARGSGGTPTDTQYF	TGCAGTGCTAGAGGGAGCGGGGGAACTCCCACAGATACGCAGTATTTT
TRBJ1-5	NA	NA	TRBV7-8	CASSSGAYSNQPQHF	TGTGCCAGCAGCTCCGGGGCCTATAGCAATCAGCCCCAGCATTTT
TRBJ1-1	NA	NA	TRBV5-1	CASSLDVAGDTEAFF	TGCGCCAGCAGCTTGGATGTCGCCGGGGACACTGAAGCTTTCTTT
TRBJ2-5	few	NA	TRBV19	CASRQTSRETQYF	TGTGCCAGTAGACAAACTAGTCGCGAGACCCAGTACTTC
TRBJ1-2	NA	TRBD1	TRBV20-1	CSARGDRGGYGYTF	TGCAGTGCTAGGGGCGACAGGGGAGGCTATGGCTACACCTTC
TRBJ1-2	few	TRBD1	TRBV12-3/TRBV12-4	CASSYNRGSGYTF	TGTGCCAGCAGTTATAACAGGGGGTCGGGCTACACCTTC
TRBJ2-2	many	TRBD1	TRBV12-3/TRBV12-4	CASSSTGAGELFF	TGTGCCAGCAGTTCGACAGGGGCCGGGGAGCTGTTTTTT
TRBJ2-1	many	NA	TRBV7-2	CASSLSVRTNEQFF	TGTGCCAGCAGCTTATCGGTGAGGACCAATGAGCAGTTCTTC